This T cell receptor beta chain was sequenced in a study of CD8 T cells in ankylosing spondylitis. Findings and caveats of the study: One TCR beta motif, made up of under ten highly homologous variants, appeared characteristic of ankylosing spondylitis blood.

This clonotype was observed many times. Its target is unknown. TCRdb reprocessed the 5' RACE reads via MiXCR and lists one record per CDR3 protein. The table records 40,000 to 50,000 distinct CDR3 sequences, under 5% of them present only once. The ends lost 0 bases at V and 6 bases at J; junction bases unmatched: 11. The CDR3 sequence is 17 residues long. The germline CDR1 and CDR2 sequences are SGDLS and YYNGEE. The chain employs TRBV9 and TRBJ2-5; 10 bases agree with TRBD2. The sequence was obtained from a female donor with ankylosing spondylitis or in good health (not recorded which). What was sequenced was blood, either unsorted or a sorted T cell fraction (not recorded which). Here the CDR3 reads CASSVDPKGLAQQTQYF. Here the CDR3 DNA reads TGTGCCAGCAGCGTAGATCCAAAGGGACTAGCGCAGCAGACCCAGTACTTC.